The clone carrying this TCR beta chain was seen more than once but under ten times. This sample was taken from a study of CD8+ T cells in alopecia areata. Study in general: Treatment ran 6 to 18 months, with 6 months of follow-up afterward.

Sequencing used cDNA as its template, made by extracting RNA and reverse transcribing it. The protocol was immunoSEQ multiplex PCR, while the TCRdb copy is restricted to in-frame clones and leaves out a portion. The repertoire holds roughly 130,000 clones, with approximately 58% as singletons. Researchers picked out CD4+ and CD8+ T cells from PBMCs by sorting. Trimming took 3 bases from V and 3 from J; bases not matched to a gene: 3. The CDR3 is 15 residues long. Germline V lookup: CDR1 SGHTA, CDR2 FQGNSA. This specimen consisted of CD4+ T cells sorted from blood, obtained at week 0. V is TRBV7-2 and J is TRBJ2-7; 12 bases fit TRBD2. The clonotype was recovered from a human donor with alopecia areata. CDR3 in DNA: TGTGCCAGCAGCTTTCAACTAGCGGGGGGCTACGAGCAGTACTTC. Amino acids: CASSFQLAGGYEQYF. Complete variable domain (other parts from reference TRBV7-2 and TRBJ2-7): GAGVSQSPSNKVTEKGKDVELRCDPISGHTALYWYRQSLGQGLEFLIYFQGNSAPDKSGLPSDRFSAERTGGSVSTLTIQRTQQEDSAVYLCASSFQLAGGYEQYFGPGTRLTVT.